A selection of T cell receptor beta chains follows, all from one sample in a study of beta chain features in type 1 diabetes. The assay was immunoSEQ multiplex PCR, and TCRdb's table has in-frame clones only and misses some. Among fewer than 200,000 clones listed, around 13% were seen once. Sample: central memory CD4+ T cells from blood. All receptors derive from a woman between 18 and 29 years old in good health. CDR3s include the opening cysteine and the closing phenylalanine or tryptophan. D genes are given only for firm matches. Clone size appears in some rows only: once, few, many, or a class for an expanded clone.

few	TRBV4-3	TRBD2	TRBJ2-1	CASSQDRLAGQFF	TGCGCCAGCAGCCAAGATAGATTAGCGGGGCAGTTCTTC
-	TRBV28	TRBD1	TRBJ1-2	CASSVGTGGGLYGYTF	TGTGCCAGCAGTGTCGGGACAGGAGGGGGATTATATGGCTACACCTTC
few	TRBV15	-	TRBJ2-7	CATSRVQANSYEQYF	TGTGCCACCAGCAGAGTGCAGGCCAACTCCTACGAGCAGTACTTC
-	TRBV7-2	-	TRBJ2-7	CASSLSTYEQYF	TGTGCCAGCAGCTTATCTACCTACGAGCAGTACTTC
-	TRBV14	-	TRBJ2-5	CASSHYGTHQETQYF	TGTGCCAGCAGCCACTACGGGACACACCAAGAGACCCAGTACTTC
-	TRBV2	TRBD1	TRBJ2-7	CASSVGRGKLRYF	TGTGCCAGCAGTGTAGGCAGGGGGAAACTTCGGTACTTC
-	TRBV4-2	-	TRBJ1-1	CASSLHRTLNTEAFF	TGTGCCAGCAGCCTCCACCGGACACTTAACACTGAAGCTTTCTTT
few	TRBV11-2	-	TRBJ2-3	CASSPRIGRGSTDTQYF	TGTGCCAGCAGCCCTAGGATCGGCAGGGGATCCACAGATACGCAGTATTTT
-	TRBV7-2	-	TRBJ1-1	CASSLKTSLGVFYTEAFF	TGTGCCAGCAGCTTAAAAACATCACTCGGGGTTTTCTACACTGAAGCTTTCTTT
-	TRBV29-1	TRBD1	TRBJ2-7	CSVEVTGPNEQYF	TGCAGCGTTGAAGTGACAGGGCCCAACGAGCAGTACTTC
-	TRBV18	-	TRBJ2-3	CASTGRVTDTQYF	TGTGCCAGCACAGGGAGAGTAACAGATACGCAGTATTTT
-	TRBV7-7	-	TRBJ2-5	CASSLEPKETQYF	TGTGCTAGCAGCTTGGAGCCAAAAGAGACCCAGTACTTC
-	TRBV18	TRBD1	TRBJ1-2	CASSPQMDRTGYTF	TGTGCCAGCTCACCACAGATGGACAGGACTGGCTACACCTTC
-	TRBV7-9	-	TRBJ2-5	CASSSHSGQETQYF	TGTGCCAGCAGTTCCCACAGCGGACAAGAGACCCAGTACTTC
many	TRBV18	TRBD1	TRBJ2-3	CASSPRRQGDETDTQYF	TGTGCCAGCTCACCACGGAGACAGGGGGATGAGACAGATACGCAGTATTTT
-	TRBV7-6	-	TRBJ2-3	CASSLVGRELGTDTQYF	TGTGCCAGCAGCTTAGTAGGACGGGAGTTAGGCACAGATACGCAGTATTTT
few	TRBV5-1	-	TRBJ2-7	CASSLVGGQEQYF	TGCGCCAGCAGCTTGGTAGGTGGGCAAGAGCAGTACTTC
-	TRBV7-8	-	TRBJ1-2	CASSLDSGNLGYTF	TGTGCCAGCAGCTTAGACTCGGGGAATCTTGGCTACACCTTC
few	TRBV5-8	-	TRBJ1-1	CASSPIPMNTEAFF	TGTGCCAGCAGCCCTATCCCTATGAACACTGAAGCTTTCTTT
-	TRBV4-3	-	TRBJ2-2	CASSPLDMGLLGGELFF	TGCGCCAGCAGCCCCCTCGATATGGGCTTGCTCGGCGGGGAGCTGTTTTTT
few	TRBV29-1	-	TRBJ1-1	CSAAASQGRMNTEAFF	TGCAGCGCTGCCGCCAGCCAGGGCAGGATGAACACTGAAGCTTTCTTT
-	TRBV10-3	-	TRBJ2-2	CAIKAGFITGELFF	TGTGCCATCAAGGCAGGTTTTATCACCGGGGAGCTGTTTTTT
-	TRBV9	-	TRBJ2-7	CASSVAPSVSYEQYF	TGTGCCAGCAGCGTAGCCCCCTCCGTTTCCTACGAGCAGTACTTC
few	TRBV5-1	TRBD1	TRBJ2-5	CASRGTGVETQYF	TGCGCCAGCAGAGGTACAGGGGTGGAGACCCAGTACTTC